Detailed here is one TCR beta chain. Its antigen is not yet known. No qualities accompany the bases; no much larger clone lies one base away. In total, over 600 healthy bone marrow donors made up the cohort. At the time of sampling, every cohort member was nominally healthy, though immune exposures that went unrecorded were likely present. The donor was CMV seropositive and was included in the group of some 290 seropositive cohort members. Every donor gave a peripheral blood sample, and the peripheral blood mononuclear cells from that sample were used for TCR beta sequencing. The Qiagen DNeasy Blood Extraction Kit was used to extract genomic DNA from the blood cell samples. The library was built by means of the immunoSEQ multiplex PCR assay. For the multiplex PCR, a mixture combining 60 forward primers for TCR Vbeta segments and 13 reverse primers for TCR Jbeta segments was used. Amplification of the CDR3 region of rearranged TCR beta genes was performed with a multiplex PCR assay on genomic DNA. Amplified TCR beta libraries were sequenced as 87-base-pair reads on the Illumina HiSeq System. In the authors' own workflow: A later analysis counted tens of millions of unique TCR beta chains across the roughly 700 repertoires, and roughly 9.9 million of these chains were shared by at least two donors. To remove PCR and sequencing errors, raw reads were error-corrected and collapsed into unique sequences using a nearest-neighbor algorithm that merged closely related sequences. Alignment of CDR3 sequences to IMGT reference sequences was used to assign V, D and J gene segments. For a sequence to be retained, a match of at least six nucleotides to both a V gene segment and a J gene segment was required. Rearrangements were classified as productive when the CDR3 lacked stop codons and remained in frame with V and J, and all other rearrangements were classified as non-productive. Following IMGT convention, CDR3 was defined as the stretch from the second conserved V-encoded cysteine to the conserved J-encoded phenylalanine. Sequences without an unambiguous match to a single V gene segment were excluded from the earlier analysis of a few hundred of the donors. An earlier analysis of a few hundred of the donors classified V segments as functional when productive rearrangements were above 56.7% and as segregating when the standard deviation between donors was above 5%. A statistical classification framework was developed to diagnose cytomegalovirus status using the catalog of TCR beta chain sequences. In a later analysis, V and J genes were assigned by comparing TCR nucleotide sequences against IMGT/GENE-DB human TR gene sequences. Using the TCRdist pipeline, a later analysis assigned CDR3 sequences along with most-parsimonious VDJ recombination scenarios. In a later analysis, each TCR beta chain was defined by its CDR3 amino acid sequence together with its V-gene family, and reads without a unique V-gene family were excluded. To address suspected cross-contamination and a sequencing artifact, a later analysis removed several hundred highly shared, low-generation-probability nucleotide sequences. In a later analysis, a clonal expansion index was calculated for each public chain from normalized within-repertoire ranks of inferred template counts. Generation probabilities in a later analysis came from a VDJ recombination model fitted to out-of-frame rearrangements, and those results were checked against IGoR. A later analysis scored TCR-TCR, TCR-HLA and TCR-CMV co-occurrence with hypergeometric tests, applying a repertoire-size bias correction to TCR pairs. False discovery rates were estimated in a later analysis by permuting HLA or CMV assignments 20 times. In a later analysis, co-occurring TCRs were grouped using DBSCAN, and TCRdist sequence similarity was added for clustering within HLA-allele-positive subsets. Co-occurrence clustering excluded repertoires with fewer than 30,000 or more than 120,000 public chains, plus five with anomalous nucleotide sharing. In its TCRdb copy, this immuneACCESS table keeps in-frame sequences only and misses some clones. Where compared with another copy, unresolved V genes explain less than half of these, and the others have no known cause. The D gene and trimming were derived from the DNA, and the V and J assignments and clone size from that table. The sample profile shows about 150,000 clones; around 79% of them were found once. Clones ranked in the top ten supply roughly 8% of the sample.

The source of the sample is a study of cytomegalovirus exposure and HLA in healthy donors (dated by TCRdb to 2015 to 2018). Describing the broader study: In an earlier analysis of roughly 590 of the donors, under 300 Gb of sequence data and just under 120 million unique TCR beta sequences from approximately 180 million T cells were reported. An early release that covered about 600 HLA-typed donors contained around 300 gigabases of sequencing data and tens of millions of unique TCR sequences. Of the 300 to 500 genotyped donors, 80% to 90% were placed in the genetic ancestry cluster associated with self-reported Caucasian donors. The study was designed to test whether signatures of past pathogen exposure could be identified by cataloging public T cell receptors. The study profiled the T cell repertoires of 500 to 800 subjects by immunosequencing and related them to cytomegalovirus serostatus. A separate validation cohort of approximately 120 different subjects was used in addition to the roughly 700-subject first cohort. To predict cytomegalovirus infection status, the study brought together high-throughput TCR immunosequencing, statistical association of individual TCRs with disease status, and machine learning. To study patterns of TCR occurrence, a later analysis re-analyzed previously published TCR beta repertoires from 666 donors and added high-resolution HLA genotyping. In the later analysis, no new phenotypic data were used to find candidate immune exposures; instead, reliance was placed on TCR beta sequences and their occurrence across donors. An earlier analysis of several hundred of the donors applied high-throughput TCR beta sequencing to assess whether each TCR beta V gene segment acted as functional or pseudogenic. Donor age, sex, ethnicity and CMV serostatus were collected together with the repertoire data. In a later genetic analysis, genome-wide SNP genotypes for about 60% of the 666 donors were used, and that subset was treated as a discovery cohort. Every discovery cohort repertoire had been produced on one sequencing platform. HLA typing included class I and class II loci at four-digit resolution. The number of donors typed differed by locus, with about 629-640 for A, B, C, DRB1 and DQB1, roughly 550 for DQA1, 600 to 610 for DPA1, and around 430 for DPB1. Four or five DR-DQ haplotypes were handled as single units for association and clustering because linkage in the cohort was strong. Across under 500 genotyped donors of the cohort, an average of about 240,000 unique TCR beta nucleotide sequences per donor were sequenced, and roughly a sixth of those sequences were non-productive. Overall study outcomes, separate from this receptor: In a later analysis, several top co-occurrence clusters were reported to appear linked to parvovirus B19, influenza, CMV and Epstein-Barr virus. In a later genetic analysis, fewer N-insertions in productive TCRs were reported among donors in an Asian-associated ancestry cluster than the approximately 710-donor mean. The sequencing pipeline was judged likely to have produced a cluster of highly shared sequence variants as a technical artifact. According to a later analysis, TCR association rates differed among HLA loci, with DRB1 alleles showing the most associated TCRs and HLA-C alleles showing the fewest. A few of the identified cytomegalovirus-associated TCR beta chains were confirmed in vitro to be specific for cytomegalovirus antigens. An association between a missense DCLRE1C variant and V-gene and J-gene trimming of TCR beta chains was found in a later genetic analysis and replicated in an independent cohort. Some IMGT-functional V segments, including TRBV6-2 and TRBV6-3, could not be told apart with the 87-base-pair reads, so those segments were excluded. In this cohort, only TCR beta chains were sequenced, and detectable features were limited by the absence of alpha or paired-chain data. Sequencing depth was assumed to be roughly uniform across donors in the presence/absence analyses, though that assumption may not hold. The earlier analysis of some 560 of the donors excluded seventeen rarely observed V segments, including chromosome 9 orphons, because counts were too low. The classifier was reported to diagnose cytomegalovirus status with high specificity and sensitivity in both the original and validation cohorts. The only immune exposure information available for the cohort was CMV serostatus. HLA typing was unavailable for some donors at each locus, so association tests used only the typed subset. The authors suggested that the approach could potentially be generalized to other disease states and immunological phenotypes. A further reported finding was that TCR beta sequences accurately predicted the HLA-A and HLA-B alleles for most subjects in the first cohort. Compared with equally common non-associated chains, HLA-associated TCR beta chains in a later analysis were more clonally expanded and had lower generation probabilities. A later analysis found that most CMV-associated TCR beta chains appeared HLA-restricted, with HLA associations seemingly driven largely by CMV exposure. The study listed approximately 150 TCR beta chains as associated with cytomegalovirus. When HLA alleles, especially DR and DQ, strongly co-occurred, TCR associations were difficult to assign to individual alleles. An earlier analysis of several hundred of the donors showed that most TCR beta V segments appeared in productive rearrangements either about 90% or about 30% of the time, which broadly matched IMGT annotations. At a false discovery rate of 0.05, a later analysis linked about 16,000 TCR beta sequences to specific HLA alleles. Linkage disequilibrium might explain the correlated functional status among segregating V segments, but an unknown experimental factor could not be excluded. While some public TCRs were present in many individuals, most TCR sequences turned up only very rarely across donors.

Inclusive of the bounding cysteine and phenylalanine, the CDR3 is 14 residues long. Just CDR3 DNA is preserved here, 42 bases in frame from base 1. CDR1 and CDR2 are drawn from the germline V gene (reference sequence): WNHNN, SYGVQD. Here V drops 4 bases and J drops 7 bases, and the junction holds 6 bases not matched to any gene. This receptor was obtained from a man aged 25 to 40 in good health and CMV-seropositive. The chain links TRBV10-1 with TRBJ2-1; 8 central bases correspond to TRBD2. Material for sequencing was PBMCs. Here the CDR3 is given as CASSVVAGRNEQFF. The base sequence is TGCGCCAGCAGTGTTGTAGCGGGAAGGAATGAGCAGTTCTTC.